The present T cell receptor beta chain was sequenced within a study of blood T cell repertoires in COVID-19. Study details: PBMCs, B-cell-depleted T cells, or T cells were the source of the cDNA or gDNA that made up the material.

Seattle enrolled patients during active infection and tracked them longitudinally. Only in-frame clones appear in the TCRdb table, and some are missing; sequencing was by immunoSEQ multiplex PCR. The sample has approximately 250,000 clones, approximately 88% seen once. Sequenced sample: peripheral blood. This sequence was found in a woman in her seventies with COVID-19, enrolled during active disease.

This chain's CDR3 is CASSSPTSGRYNEQFF. CDR3 in DNA: TGTGCCAGCAGCTCCCCGACTAGCGGGAGATACAATGAGCAGTTCTTC. The chain is built from TRBV5-6 and TRBJ2-1, with 12 positions matching TRBD2. The length of the CDR3 is 16 residues. The germline V gene has CDR1 SGHDT and CDR2 YYEEEE. V trimming: 3 bases; J trimming: 4 bases; junction bases outside the gene matches: 5.